Below, 18 T cell receptor beta chains from the same sample are listed, as sequenced in a study of blood T cell repertoires in COVID-19. The method was immunoSEQ multiplex PCR; TCRdb's version includes in-frame clones alone and lacks a portion of them. The repertoire holds 270,000 or so clones, about four fifths seen once, with around 10% in the top ten. What was sequenced was peripheral blood. The receptors shown here come from a woman aged 45-60 years who had recovered from COVID-19.

V usage is TRBV5-1 and J usage is TRBJ2-7; D perhaps matches TRBD1 (6 bases). V lost 0 bases, J lost 2 bases, and 12 bases lay in between. CDR1 is SGHRS and CDR2 is YFSETQ in the germline V gene. This CDR3 has 15 residues. The CDR3 DNA is TGCGCCAGCAGCTTGGAAGGACAGATGACCTACGAGCAGTACTTC. It encodes CASSLEGQMTYEQYF.

This clone appeared a single time. V usage is TRBV3-1 (or the pseudogene TRBV3-2) and J usage is TRBJ2-5; TRBD2 matches at 13 bases. V lost 5 bases and J lost 4; bases outside the gene matches: 10. The CDR3 runs 17 residues. The germline V gene has CDR1 LGHDT and CDR2 YNNKEL (reference sequence). The CDR3 sequence: CASSLRTSGRGSETQYF. CDR3 coding DNA: TGTGCCAGCAGCTTAAGGACTAGCGGGAGAGGGTCAGAGACCCAGTACTTC.

The DNA of the CDR3 is TGTGCCAGCGGACGGGGGGACAGGGGTAATGAAAAACTGTTTTTT. Protein sequence: CASGRGDRGNEKLFF. V is TRBV28 and J is TRBJ1-4, with 10 bases aligning to TRBD1. Germline-derived CDR1 and CDR2 are MDHEN and SYDVKM. The CDR3 length is 15 residues. With V trimmed by 8 bases and J by 4 bases, 7 bases remained unmatched.

The rearrangement links TRBV4-1 to TRBJ1-2; the D gene is possibly TRBD1 (6 bases). CDR1 MGHRA and CDR2 YSYEKL come from the germline V gene. This CDR3 contains 15 residues. V was trimmed by 1 base and J by 2 bases, leaving 11 bases between them. CDR3 DNA: TGCGCCAGCAGCCAAGGGGAGGGGGTGAACTATGGCTACACCTTC. It is translated as CASSQGEGVNYGYTF.

This sequence joins TRBV6-5 and TRBJ1-3; no clear D gene. Germline V CDR1 and CDR2: MNHEY, SVGAGI. The CDR3 is 14 residues long. Between the trimmed V and J ends, which lost 6 bases and 0 bases, there was a span of 9 bases. The CDR3 loop is CASSLQSSGNTIYF. As DNA, the CDR3 is TGTGCCAGCAGCCTACAGAGCTCTGGAAACACCATATATTTT.

This chain joins TRBV19 and TRBJ2-7; possibly TRBD1 for D (6 bases). There are 15 residues in the CDR3. Germline values: CDR1 LNHDA, CDR2 SQIVND (reference sequence). V was clipped by 1 base and J by 1 base, with 11 bases between them. The CDR3 nucleotides are TGTGCCAGTAGTATAGTTTCGACAGGTTCCTACGAGCAGTACTTC. Translating gives CASSIVSTGSYEQYF. The variable domain in full, completed from reference TRBV19 and TRBJ2-7, reads DGGITQSPKYLFRKEGQNVTLSCEQNLNHDAMYWYRQDPGQGLRLIYYSQIVNDFQKGDIAEGYSVSREKKESFPLTVTSAQKNPTAFYLCASSIVSTGSYEQYFGPGTRLTVT.

The V and J genes are TRBV3-1 (or the pseudogene TRBV3-2) and TRBJ2-3; D may be TRBD2 (6 bases). Trimming pared 3 bases from V and 8 bases from J, leaving 21 bases between. This CDR3 region has 16 residues. The germline V gene encodes CDR1 LGHDT and CDR2 YNNKEL (reference sequence). Here the CDR3 reads CASSHNGVRDSFTQYF. The CDR3 DNA follows: TGTGCCAGCAGCCACAATGGGGTCAGGGACTCCTTTACGCAGTATTTT.

The V and J genes are TRBV11-3 and TRBJ2-3; the D gene is possibly TRBD2 (7 bases). CDR3 length: 14 amino acids. V lost 4 bases to trimming and J lost 5 bases, with 13 bases between them. Germline V gene data show CDR1 as SGHNT and CDR2 as YENEEA. CDR3 protein: CASSSGGGGDTQYF. CDR3 DNA sequence: TGTGCCAGCAGCTCGGGGGGAGGGGGAGATACGCAGTATTTT. Based on the CDR3 plus reference TRBV11-3 and TRBJ2-3, the full variable domain is EAGVVQSPRYKIIEKKQPVAFWCNPISGHNTLYWYLQNLGQGPELLIRYENEEAVDDSQLPKDRFSAERLKGVDSTLKIQPAELGDSAVYLCASSSGGGGDTQYFGPGTRLTVL.

The V call is TRBV19, the J call TRBJ1-3; D might be TRBD1 (5 bases). Trimming pared 3 bases from V and 2 bases from J, leaving 11 bases between. Germline V lookup: CDR1 LNHDA, CDR2 SQIVND (reference sequence). The CDR3 length is 15 residues. The CDR3 loop is CASSIDSLAGNTIYF. The CDR3 DNA sequence: TGTGCCAGTAGTATTGACAGTTTGGCTGGAAACACCATATATTTT.

This chain links TRBV4-3 with TRBJ2-2, with 11 bases matching TRBD1. This CDR3 comprises 16 residues. V gave up 0 bases and J gave up 5 bases; unmatched junction bases: 2. In germline, CDR1 is LGHNA, CDR2 YSLEER. The CDR3: CASSQEDRGRTGELFF. CDR3 DNA: TGCGCCAGCAGCCAAGAGGACAGGGGGCGGACCGGGGAGCTGTTTTTT.

The chain recombines TRBV9 with TRBJ2-1; 13 positions match TRBD2. After removal of 0 bases from V and 7 bases from J, the junction contained 4 bases not matched to a gene. The CDR3 spans 16 residues. Germline CDR1 and CDR2: SGDLS and YYNGEE. CDR3 in DNA: TGTGCCAGCAGCGTAGCCGGGACTAGCGGGATTAATGAGCAGTTCTTC. This codes for CASSVAGTSGINEQFF.

This chain links TRBV3-1 (or the pseudogene TRBV3-2) with TRBJ1-5; D remains ambiguous. Trimming took 0 bases from V and 7 from J, leaving 13 bases between them. The CDR3 totals 15 residues. Per germline, CDR1 LGHDT and CDR2 YNNKEL (reference sequence). The CDR3 DNA is TGTGCCAGCAGCCAAGATCTTCGGGTTGGGCAGCCCCAGCATTTT. It codes for CASSQDLRVGQPQHF.

This rearrangement joins TRBV5-1 to TRBJ2-1; no firm D call. In germline, CDR1 is SGHRS, CDR2 YFSETQ. Trimming removed 1 base at V and 9 bases at J, with 14 bases between. The CDR3 loop spans 14 amino acids. The CDR3 sequence is CASSLYQANFEQFF. For the CDR3, the DNA is TGCGCCAGCAGCTTGTACCAGGCCAACTTTGAGCAGTTCTTC.

The gene calls are TRBV13 and TRBJ2-7; 8 nucleotides match TRBD1. J was trimmed by 2 bases and V by 4 bases; bases with no gene match: 7. The CDR3 totals 15 residues. Looked up from germline, CDR1 is PRHDT and CDR2 is FYEKMQ (reference sequence). CDR3 sequence (DNA): TGTGCCAGCAGCTCGGGACAGGAGTTCCCCTACGAGCAGTACTTC. This translates into CASSSGQEFPYEQYF.

V is TRBV5-1 and J is TRBJ1-1; 7 positions agree with TRBD1. There are 15 residues in the CDR3. The germline gives CDR1 SGHRS, CDR2 YFSETQ. With 4 bases clipped from V and 6 bases from J, the junction kept 12 bases outside the gene matches. The CDR3 region is CASSPYRQGVSEAFF. The CDR3, as DNA: TGCGCCAGCAGCCCCTATAGACAGGGTGTCTCTGAAGCTTTCTTT. The full variable domain, rest sourced from reference TRBV5-1 and TRBJ1-1, is KAGVTQTPRYLIKTRGQQVTLSCSPISGHRSVSWYQQTPGQGLQFLFEYFSETQRNKGNFPGRFSGRQFSNSRSEMNVSTLELGDSALYLCASSPYRQGVSEAFFGQGTRLTVV.

The J gene is TRBJ2-7, the V gene TRBV11-2; D might be TRBD2 (6 bases). The germline V and J ends were trimmed by 6 bases and 0 bases, with 18 bases remaining between them. Germline loops: CDR1 SGHAT, CDR2 FQNNGV. The CDR3 is 16 amino acids. The CDR3 protein is CASRDHRRDFSYEQYF. The CDR3 region has the DNA TGTGCCAGCAGGGACCATCGTCGGGACTTCTCCTACGAGCAGTACTTC.

The genes are TRBV7-3 and TRBJ2-1; 11 positions match TRBD2. Germline V CDR1 and CDR2: SGHTA, FQGTGA. The CDR3 contains 15 residues. With V trimmed by 4 bases and J by 10 bases, 9 bases remained unmatched. CDR3 in DNA: TGTGCCAGCAGCTCCCCGACTAGCGGGGACCGAGAGCAGTTCTTC. Translating gives CASSSPTSGDREQFF.

The chain links TRBV28 to TRBJ1-6, with 7 bases aligning to TRBD1. J was trimmed by 6 bases and V by 5 bases; bases with no gene match: 13. The germline CDR1 and CDR2 sequences are MDHEN and SYDVKM. The CDR3 length is 17 residues. The CDR3 coding sequence is TGTGCCAGCAGTCCCCCTTCTACAGGGGAAGGTAATTCACCCCTCCACTTT. Its protein product is CASSPPSTGEGNSPLHF.